This is a list of T cell receptor beta chains from one sample in a study of T cells after yellow fever vaccination. MiXCR, applied by TCRdb to the 5' RACE reads, yields one record per CDR3 protein. This table holds about 73,000 distinct CDR3 sequences, almost 8% found once. The source was CD8+ T cells sorted from PBMCs, collected on the day of the yellow fever booster vaccination. Receptors originate from a young man who received the YFV17D yellow fever vaccine. Both conserved end residues are part of each CDR3. The order of the fields is V gene, D gene, J gene, clone size, CDR3 DNA, CDR3 protein. The D gene is left open where the match is weak. Not all rows give a size; the values are once, few, many and, for expanded clones, a class.

v_call: TRBV4-1; d_call: TRBD2; j_call: TRBJ2-1; clone_size: NA; cdr3_nt: TGCGCCAGCAGCCAGGGACTAGCGGGCAATGAGCAGTTCTTC; cdr3_aa: CASSQGLAGNEQFF
v_call: TRBV7-9; d_call: NA; j_call: TRBJ2-7; clone_size: NA; cdr3_nt: TGTGCCAGCAGCTTGGGCTTCTCCTACGAGCAGTACTTC; cdr3_aa: CASSLGFSYEQYF
v_call: TRBV7-3; d_call: NA; j_call: TRBJ2-1; clone_size: NA; cdr3_nt: TGTGTCAGCAGCTTAGGTTCGGGACTGGGCTACAATGAGCAGTTCTTC; cdr3_aa: CVSSLGSGLGYNEQFF
v_call: TRBV12-3/TRBV12-4; d_call: NA; j_call: TRBJ1-3; clone_size: NA; cdr3_nt: TGTGCCAGCAGTTTCGCCGGAGCTGGAAACACCATATATTTT; cdr3_aa: CASSFAGAGNTIYF
v_call: TRBV3-1; d_call: TRBD2; j_call: TRBJ2-5; clone_size: few; cdr3_nt: TGTGCCAGCAGCCAATCCTACACTAGCGCCTCCCAAGAGACCCAGTACTTC; cdr3_aa: CASSQSYTSASQETQYF
v_call: TRBV6-1; d_call: NA; j_call: TRBJ2-1; clone_size: NA; cdr3_nt: TGTGCCAGCAGAAGATCTTTTACCCCCAAGGACCCAGAAAATGAGCAGTTCTTC; cdr3_aa: CASRRSFTPKDPENEQFF
v_call: TRBV7-6; d_call: NA; j_call: TRBJ2-3; clone_size: many; cdr3_nt: TGTGCCAGCAGCTTAGACCGGGACACAGGCATCACAGATACGCAGTATTTT; cdr3_aa: CASSLDRDTGITDTQYF
v_call: TRBV29-1; d_call: NA; j_call: TRBJ2-1; clone_size: few; cdr3_nt: TGCAGCGTCCTGACGACGAATGAGCAGTTCTTC; cdr3_aa: CSVLTTNEQFF
v_call: TRBV12-3/TRBV12-4; d_call: NA; j_call: TRBJ2-5; clone_size: few; cdr3_nt: TGTGCCAGCAGTTTCCGCGGGGACAGTGAAGAGACCCAGTACTTC; cdr3_aa: CASSFRGDSEETQYF
v_call: TRBV27; d_call: NA; j_call: TRBJ2-1; clone_size: many; cdr3_nt: TGTGCCAGCAGTTTGGGTAGGCGGAATGAGCAGTTCTTC; cdr3_aa: CASSLGRRNEQFF
v_call: TRBV12-3/TRBV12-4; d_call: TRBD2; j_call: TRBJ2-1; clone_size: many; cdr3_nt: TGTGCCAGCAAGGAGGCGGGACTAGCAGGTATCAATGAGCAGTTCTTC; cdr3_aa: CASKEAGLAGINEQFF
v_call: TRBV9; d_call: NA; j_call: TRBJ2-1; clone_size: many; cdr3_nt: TGTGCCAGCAGCGCCGGGGTCAGCGGGAATGAGCAGTTCTTC; cdr3_aa: CASSAGVSGNEQFF
v_call: TRBV7-2; d_call: NA; j_call: TRBJ2-7; clone_size: few; cdr3_nt: TGTGCCAGCAGCGATACTATAACCTACGAGCAGTACTTC; cdr3_aa: CASSDTITYEQYF
v_call: TRBV7-9; d_call: TRBD2; j_call: TRBJ2-1; clone_size: NA; cdr3_nt: TGTGCCAGCAGACCCACGACTAGCGCTCCTTACAATGAGCAGTTCTTC; cdr3_aa: CASRPTTSAPYNEQFF
v_call: TRBV12-3/TRBV12-4; d_call: NA; j_call: TRBJ2-5; clone_size: few; cdr3_nt: TGTGCCAGCAGTTTTTCGGCCCAAGAGACCCAGTACTTC; cdr3_aa: CASSFSAQETQYF
v_call: TRBV7-8; d_call: NA; j_call: TRBJ1-2; clone_size: few; cdr3_nt: TGTGCCAGCAGCTTATCCCTCGCTGCCAGCTATGGCTACACCTTC; cdr3_aa: CASSLSLAASYGYTF
v_call: TRBV10-2; d_call: TRBD2; j_call: TRBJ2-6; clone_size: NA; cdr3_nt: TGCGCCAGCAGTGAAGCGGGAGGGTCTGGGGCCAACGTCCTGACTTTC; cdr3_aa: CASSEAGGSGANVLTF
v_call: TRBV7-9; d_call: NA; j_call: TRBJ2-6; clone_size: NA; cdr3_nt: TGTGCCATCCCGTCTGGGGCCAACGTCCTGACTTTC; cdr3_aa: CAIPSGANVLTF
v_call: TRBV9; d_call: TRBD1; j_call: TRBJ2-2; clone_size: many; cdr3_nt: TGTGCCAGCAGCGTAGAGGGGGCCGCCACCGGGGAGCTGTTTTTT; cdr3_aa: CASSVEGAATGELFF
v_call: TRBV5-4; d_call: NA; j_call: TRBJ2-5; clone_size: NA; cdr3_nt: TGTGCCAGCAGCGTCGACAGGACAACGGAGACCCAGTACTTC; cdr3_aa: CASSVDRTTETQYF
v_call: TRBV2; d_call: NA; j_call: TRBJ2-1; clone_size: NA; cdr3_nt: TGTGCCAGCAATAGAGAGCAGTTCTTC; cdr3_aa: CASNREQFF
v_call: TRBV28; d_call: NA; j_call: TRBJ1-3; clone_size: many; cdr3_nt: TGTGCCAGCAGTTTGAGTGGGACTGGAAACACCATATATTTT; cdr3_aa: CASSLSGTGNTIYF
v_call: TRBV30; d_call: TRBD2; j_call: TRBJ2-1; clone_size: few; cdr3_nt: TGTGCCTGGAGTGCCTCACTAGCGGAGCAGTTCTTC; cdr3_aa: CAWSASLAEQFF
v_call: TRBV29-1; d_call: NA; j_call: TRBJ2-2; clone_size: NA; cdr3_nt: TGCAGCGCCTTCTCGGGGGTAGGCACCGGGGAGCTGTTTTTT; cdr3_aa: CSAFSGVGTGELFF
v_call: TRBV5-1; d_call: TRBD2; j_call: TRBJ2-7; clone_size: few; cdr3_nt: TGCGCCAGCAGCGGGGGGACTAGCGGGACCTACGAGCAGTACTTC; cdr3_aa: CASSGGTSGTYEQYF
v_call: TRBV9; d_call: TRBD2; j_call: TRBJ2-1; clone_size: many; cdr3_nt: TGTGCCAGCAGCGTTAGCGGGGGCAGCTCCTACAATGAGCAGTTCTTC; cdr3_aa: CASSVSGGSSYNEQFF
v_call: TRBV5-1; d_call: NA; j_call: TRBJ2-7; clone_size: few; cdr3_nt: TGCGCCAGCAGCTTGGAACTAGCTGCTGTATACGAGCAGTACTTC; cdr3_aa: CASSLELAAVYEQYF
v_call: TRBV4-2; d_call: NA; j_call: TRBJ2-7; clone_size: NA; cdr3_nt: TGTGCCAGCAGCCAAGAGGACTCCTACGAGCAGTACTTC; cdr3_aa: CASSQEDSYEQYF
v_call: TRBV20-1; d_call: TRBD1; j_call: TRBJ2-6; clone_size: few; cdr3_nt: TGCAGTGCTTACCGGGACAGCCTCTCTGGGGCCAACGTCCTGACTTTC; cdr3_aa: CSAYRDSLSGANVLTF
v_call: TRBV20-1; d_call: TRBD1; j_call: TRBJ2-3; clone_size: NA; cdr3_nt: TGCAGTGCCTCCGGAATGGGGACAGTTCTTAACACAGATACGCAGTATTTT; cdr3_aa: CSASGMGTVLNTDTQYF
v_call: TRBV12-3/TRBV12-4; d_call: TRBD2; j_call: TRBJ2-7; clone_size: few; cdr3_nt: TGTGCCAGCAGTCGAGCGGGAGCGACCGAGCAGTACTTC; cdr3_aa: CASSRAGATEQYF
v_call: TRBV5-1; d_call: NA; j_call: TRBJ2-7; clone_size: few; cdr3_nt: TGCGCCAGCAGCTTGGTGGGGACGGCAATCGAGCAGTACTTC; cdr3_aa: CASSLVGTAIEQYF
v_call: TRBV12-3/TRBV12-4; d_call: NA; j_call: TRBJ2-2; clone_size: few; cdr3_nt: TGTGCCAGCAGTTTAGCCTTTGTGGGAGAAAGCACCGGGGAGCTGTTTTTT; cdr3_aa: CASSLAFVGESTGELFF